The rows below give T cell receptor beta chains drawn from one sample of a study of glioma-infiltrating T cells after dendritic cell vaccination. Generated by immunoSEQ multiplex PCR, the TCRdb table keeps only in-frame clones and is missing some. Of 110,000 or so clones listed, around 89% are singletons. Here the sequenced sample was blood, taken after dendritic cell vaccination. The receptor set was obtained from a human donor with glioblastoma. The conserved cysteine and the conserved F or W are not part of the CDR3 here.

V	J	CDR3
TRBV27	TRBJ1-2	ASSPIIPTGGDYGYT
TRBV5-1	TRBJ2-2	ASSLDNPTGTGELF
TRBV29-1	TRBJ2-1	SVIKGSRLAGGNEQF
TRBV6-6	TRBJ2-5	ASSQSGGTGETQY
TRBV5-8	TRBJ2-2	ASSLKRSGELF
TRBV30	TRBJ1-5	AWSVPRTGSNQPQH
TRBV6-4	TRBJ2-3	ASSETSGGTDTQY
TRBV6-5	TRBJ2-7	ASSYSRGGGYEQY
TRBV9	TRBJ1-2	ASSSGLINYGYT
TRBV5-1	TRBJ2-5	ASSPQGWEQY
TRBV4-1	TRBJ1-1	ASSQGGGLNTEAF
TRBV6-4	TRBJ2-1	ASSPRLAGVNEQF
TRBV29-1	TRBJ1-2	SVAGGSGYGYT